This T cell receptor (beta chain) emerged from a study of cytomegalovirus exposure and HLA in healthy donors. Findings and limits, study-wide: DRB1 had the most TCR associations and HLA-C the fewest, a later analysis found, with rates varying by HLA locus.

These donors counted as nominally healthy when sampled, but unrecorded immune exposures were likely. PCR was performed using 60 Vbeta and 13 Jbeta primers. The data were produced by immunoSEQ multiplex PCR, yet TCRdb's version contains in-frame clones alone and is incomplete. In the table there are about 170,000 clones, approximately 84% of which are singletons. For this clone: What it recognizes is unknown.

The CDR3 sequence is 15 residues long. Germline V lookup: CDR1 SGHTA, CDR2 FQGNSA. V gave up 1 base and J gave up 5 bases; unmatched junction bases: 5. This sequence was found in a man aged 25 to 45 in good health and CMV-seropositive. V and J are TRBV7-2 and TRBJ2-5; 9 positions agree with TRBD2. Sequencing was carried out using PBMCs. The CDR3 DNA follows: TGTGCCAGCAGCTTAGAGAGGGCGGGAGGGGAGACCCAGTACTTC. Amino acid sequence: CASSLERAGGETQYF.